This T cell receptor beta chain was sequenced in a study of cytotoxic CD8 clonotypes in ibrutinib-treated CLL. Overall study findings and caveats: Measured clonality at baseline was greater than in age-matched healthy donors and tracked with circulating CD8+ T-cell counts.

This table comes from immunoSEQ multiplex PCR, and its TCRdb copy is limited to in-frame clones, with some not included. The repertoire holds 270,000 or so clones, roughly 76% seen once, with approximately 5.1% in the top ten. From cryopreserved PBMCs came 2 to 2.5 micrograms of genomic DNA used for TCR beta libraries. Of note for this clone: Antigen: not known.

Germline CDR1 and CDR2: LNHDA and SQIVND (reference sequence). The CDR3 has 17 amino acids. Trimming removed 5 bases from V and 2 bases from J; junction bases left unmatched: 9. The sequence was obtained from a human donor with chronic lymphocytic leukemia. Sample: PBMCs, taken at disease progression, from a patient treated with ibrutinib. V gene TRBV19 combines with J gene TRBJ2-3; 11 nucleotides match TRBD2. CDR3 protein: CASSRKGTSGLTDTQYF. Written as DNA, the CDR3 is TGTGCCAGTAGTCGAAAGGGGACTAGCGGACTCACAGATACGCAGTATTTT.